These 24 T cell receptor beta chains came from one sample sequenced in a study of blood T cells in healthy people across ages. A second PCR of roughly 7 to 11 cycles used a sample-barcoded 5' primer and a J-beta primer mix. TCRdb passed the 5' RACE reads through MiXCR, listing each CDR3 protein once. The top ten clones hold roughly a tenth of a sample with some 760,000 distinct CDR3 sequences, 20% to 25% of them seen once. The same data also contributed to another study, on T cells of mothers and their children.

Sequenced input: blood. The source is a boy aged 5-17 years in good health.

The gene calls are TRBV27 and TRBJ2-2; D might be TRBD2 (5 bases). CDR1 and CDR2 (germline): MNHEY, SMNVEV (reference sequence). Trimming took off 6 bases at V and 3 bases at J, with 14 bases between the two ends. The CDR3 runs to 15 residues. CDR3 sequence reads: CASSLDSPDTGELFF. The CDR3 nucleotides are TGTGCCAGCAGCTTGGACTCACCGGACACCGGGGAGCTGTTTTTT.

V gene TRBV20-1 combines with J gene TRBJ2-3, with 12 nucleotides matching TRBD2. V lost 8 bases, J lost 4 bases, and 10 bases stayed unmatched. Germline V lookup: CDR1 DFQATT, CDR2 SNEGSKA (reference sequence). This CDR3 region has 15 residues. The CDR3 region is CSLKRTSGNPDTQYF. The DNA for the CDR3 is TGCAGTCTAAAAAGGACTAGCGGGAATCCAGATACGCAGTATTTT.

The sample holds a few counts of this clonotype. V is TRBV6-6 and J is TRBJ1-4, with TRBD1 matching 8 bases. The germline V gene encodes CDR1 MNHNY and CDR2 SVGAGI (reference sequence). The CDR3 runs to 14 residues. With 5 bases clipped from V and 7 bases from J, the junction kept 6 bases outside the gene matches. This chain's CDR3 is CASSRTGSREKLFF. CDR3 sequence (DNA): TGTGCCAGCAGTCGGACAGGGAGTCGTGAAAAACTGTTTTTT.

This chain connects TRBV6-1 to TRBJ1-1; D unresolved. The CDR3 has 12 amino acids. The V end lost 10 bases, the J end lost 2 bases, and 11 bases lay between the germline ends. CDR1 and CDR2 (germline): MNHNS, SASEGT. The CDR3 loop is CATEGVNTEAFF. In nucleotides, the CDR3 is TGTGCCACCGAGGGAGTAAACACTGAAGCTTTCTTT.

This clonotype was observed a few times. The chain is built from TRBV3-1 and TRBJ1-4; tentatively, D is TRBD1 (5 bases). V gave up 0 bases and J gave up 8 bases, with 16 bases separating them. Per the germline V gene, CDR1 is LGHDT and CDR2 is YNNKEL (reference sequence). CDR3 size: 16 residues. CDR3 residues: CASSQDRDPKGEKLFF. CDR3 coding DNA: TGTGCCAGCAGCCAAGATAGGGACCCAAAAGGAGAAAAACTGTTTTTT.

The sample holds a few counts of this clonotype. The rearrangement joins TRBV18 to TRBJ2-5; D gene ambiguous. Germline values: CDR1 KGHSH, CDR2 LQKENI. V was trimmed by 3 bases and J by 2 bases, leaving 19 bases between them. The CDR3 spans 17 residues. The CDR3 region is CASSPPHKSASQETQYF. DNA of the CDR3: TGTGCCAGCTCACCCCCCCACAAGTCAGCTAGTCAAGAGACCCAGTACTTC.

This clonotype came up a few times. V usage is TRBV28 and J usage is TRBJ2-5; TRBD2 agrees at 14 bases. The J call is uncertain, as TRBJ2-1 better fits the DNA end. The CDR3 is made up of 15 amino acids. Germline assignment: CDR1 MDHEN and CDR2 SYDVKM. CDR3 sequence reads: CASRSGTSGSNEQFF. Written as DNA, the CDR3 is TGTGCCAGCAGATCCGGGACTAGCGGGAGCAATGAGCAGTTCTTC.

In this sample, this clonotype turned up a few times. CDR3 bases: TGTGCCGTCAGCTATCCGGGACAGGGTAATGAAAAACTGTTTTTT. Its protein is CAVSYPGQGNEKLFF. This rearrangement joins TRBV2 to TRBJ1-4; TRBD1 agrees at 9 bases. This CDR3 contains 15 residues. Germline V gene lookup returns CDR1 SNHLY and CDR2 FYNNEI. Unmatched junction bases numbered 11, after V lost 11 bases and J lost 4 bases.

V gene TRBV5-1 combines with J gene TRBJ2-4; 7 nucleotides match TRBD1. Unmatched junction bases numbered 15, after V lost 3 bases and J lost 3 bases. CDR1 is SGHRS and CDR2 is YFSETQ in the germline V gene. The CDR3 length is 18 residues. Here the CDR3 reads CASSSGGTGVAGKNIQYF. CDR3 nucleotides: TGCGCCAGCAGCTCTGGTGGAACAGGGGTGGCGGGCAAAAACATTCAGTACTTC. Combining the CDR3 with reference TRBV5-1 and TRBJ2-4 gives the whole variable domain KAGVTQTPRYLIKTRGQQVTLSCSPISGHRSVSWYQQTPGQGLQFLFEYFSETQRNKGNFPGRFSGRQFSNSRSEMNVSTLELGDSALYLCASSSGGTGVAGKNIQYFGAGTRLSVL.

This clonotype was recorded once. This chain links TRBV19 with TRBJ2-7; unclear D gene. Germline V gene data show CDR1 as LNHDA and CDR2 as SQIVND (reference sequence). The germline V and J ends were trimmed by 7 bases and 6 bases, with 16 bases remaining between them. This CDR3 is built from 13 residues. The CDR3, as DNA: TGTGCCAGTAAGGGCCCAAGGGCGTTCGAGCAGTACTTC. Translating it yields CASKGPRAFEQYF.

The sample holds a few counts of this clonotype. V and J are TRBV7-2 and TRBJ2-5, with 9 nucleotides matching TRBD2. Matching the DNA end better, TRBJ2-7 makes the J call doubtful. CDR3 length: 16 residues. The germline gives CDR1 SGHTA, CDR2 FQGNSA. The CDR3 bases are TGTGCCAGCAGCCGGGGACTAGCCGACACTGGCTACGAGCAGTACTTC. It translates to CASSRGLADTGYEQYF.

This clonotype was picked up a small number of times. The rearrangement links TRBV10-3 to TRBJ2-1; 12 bases agree with TRBD2. V trimming: 5 bases; J trimming: 6 bases; junction bases outside the gene matches: 5. This CDR3 is 15 amino acids long. Germline V lookup: CDR1 ENHRY, CDR2 SYGVKD. CDR3: CAISLTSGSPNEQFF. DNA for the CDR3: TGTGCCATCAGTCTGACTAGCGGGAGCCCCAATGAGCAGTTCTTC.

For this clonotype: Germline is not matched at one junction end, which may reflect a read error. The V gene is TRBV16, the J gene TRBJ2-2; no reliable D call. There are 11 residues in the CDR3. Per the germline V gene, CDR1 is KGHSY and CDR2 is FQNENV. The CDR3 protein is CTSTHSGELFF. For the CDR3, the DNA is TGTACCAGCACGCACAGCGGGGAGCTGTTTTTT.

V is TRBV3-1 and J is TRBJ2-1; 9 nucleotides align to TRBD2. Germline V gene lookup returns CDR1 LGHDT and CDR2 YNNKEL (reference sequence). The V gene end was trimmed by 3 bases and the J gene end by 0 bases; junction bases not matched to a gene: 18. This CDR3 has 21 residues. The CDR3 is CASSHPTLRPSGMSSYNEQFF. CDR3 nucleotide sequence: TGTGCCAGCAGCCATCCCACCTTGAGGCCTAGCGGGATGAGCTCCTACAATGAGCAGTTCTTC.

There are a few counts of this clonotype. This chain connects TRBV10-3 to TRBJ2-1, with TRBD2 as a possible D gene (5 bases). Trimming cost V 4 bases and J 5 bases, with 12 bases left between them. CDR1 and CDR2 from the germline V gene are ENHRY and SYGVKD. CDR3 size: 14 residues. The CDR3 region is CAISGSTTNNEQFF. The CDR3 nucleotides are TGTGCCATCAGTGGGTCGACGACTAACAATGAGCAGTTCTTC.

The J gene is TRBJ1-2, the V gene TRBV12-3 or TRBV12-4; a possible D gene is TRBD1 (5 bases). Trimming took off 6 bases at V and 0 bases at J, with 8 bases between the two ends. The CDR3 spans 13 residues. Written as DNA, the CDR3 is TGTGCCAGCAGGTTGACAGCTAACTATGGCTACACCTTC. It encodes CASRLTANYGYTF.

This clonotype was seen a handful of times. CDR3 coding DNA: TGTGCCAGCAGCCCTAACCAAGGGCCCACTGAAGCTTTCTTT. This gives the protein CASSPNQGPTEAFF. The V and J genes are TRBV7-9 and TRBJ1-1; no clear D gene. In germline, CDR1 is SEHNR, CDR2 FQNEAQ (reference sequence). CDR3 size: 14 residues. The ends were cut back, 5 bases at V and 4 bases at J, with 14 bases in the middle.

This clonotype has only a few counts. The chain uses TRBV3-1 and TRBJ2-2; possible D gene TRBD2, 5 bases. Germline V gene lookup returns CDR1 LGHDT and CDR2 YNNKEL (reference sequence). Between the trimmed V and J ends, which lost 3 bases and 11 bases, there was a span of 10 bases. The CDR3 is made up of 12 amino acids. DNA of the CDR3: TGTGCCAGCAGCCACGGACTCTCCGAGCTGTTTTTT. Translating gives CASSHGLSELFF.

The chain links TRBV15 to TRBJ2-3; D is perhaps TRBD2 (5 bases). The CDR3 covers 11 residues. Between the trimmed V and J ends, which lost 5 bases and 8 bases, there was a span of 8 bases. Germline CDR1 is LNHNV and CDR2 is YYDKDF (reference sequence). DNA of the CDR3: TGTGCCACCAGCTCCGGAGGTACGCAGTATTTT. Translated: CATSSGGTQYF.

V and J are TRBV5-1 and TRBJ2-3, with D perhaps matching TRBD1 or TRBD2 (5 bases each). The V end lost 2 bases, the J end lost 2 bases, and 9 bases lay between the germline ends. CDR1 SGHRS and CDR2 YFSETQ come from the germline V gene. CDR3 length: 14 amino acids. CDR3 region: CASSFEGLTDTQYF. The CDR3 region has the DNA TGCGCCAGCAGCTTCGAGGGGCTCACAGATACGCAGTATTTT.

The chain carries TRBV12-3 or TRBV12-4 and TRBJ2-4, with 9 bases identical to TRBD2. The V segment lost 1 base and the J segment 0 bases; nucleotides outside the gene matches: 4. There are 17 residues in the CDR3. DNA of the CDR3: TGTGCCAGCAGTTTAGTAGCGGGAGAACTAGCCAAAAACATTCAGTACTTC. This gives the protein CASSLVAGELAKNIQYF.

The chain couples TRBV7-8 to TRBJ2-4, with 8 bases aligning to TRBD1. Trimming at V came to 5 bases and at J to 0 bases, leaving 6 bases not matched to a gene. CDR3 length equals 16 residues. The germline CDR1 and CDR2 sequences are SGHVS and FQNEAQ. The CDR3: CASSDGTGLAKNIQYF. CDR3 DNA sequence: TGTGCCAGCAGCGACGGGACAGGCTTAGCCAAAAACATTCAGTACTTC. The entire variable domain, with the rest obtained from reference TRBV7-8 and TRBJ2-4, is as follows: GAGVSQSPRYKVAKRGQDVALRCDPISGHVSLFWYQQALGQGPEFLTYFQNEAQLDKSGLPSDRFFAERPEGSVSTLKIQRTQQEDSAVYLCASSDGTGLAKNIQYFGAGTRLSVL.

The V and J genes are TRBV12-3 or TRBV12-4 and TRBJ2-7, with a possible D match to TRBD1 (6 bases). The ends were cut back, 5 bases at V and 2 bases at J, with 19 bases in the middle. This CDR3 contains 16 residues. The CDR3 region is CASSAKWDKAPYEQYF. Here the CDR3 DNA reads TGTGCCAGCAGTGCCAAATGGGACAAGGCGCCCTACGAGCAGTACTTC.

The chain uses TRBV19 and TRBJ2-5; D call uncertain. The J call may be incorrect, as the DNA end agrees better with TRBJ2-7. The CDR3 is 14 amino acids. Germline V CDR1 and CDR2: LNHDA, SQIVND (reference sequence). The CDR3 here is CASSIGSESYEQYF. The CDR3 nucleotides are TGTGCCAGTAGTATTGGATCCGAGAGCTACGAGCAGTACTTC.